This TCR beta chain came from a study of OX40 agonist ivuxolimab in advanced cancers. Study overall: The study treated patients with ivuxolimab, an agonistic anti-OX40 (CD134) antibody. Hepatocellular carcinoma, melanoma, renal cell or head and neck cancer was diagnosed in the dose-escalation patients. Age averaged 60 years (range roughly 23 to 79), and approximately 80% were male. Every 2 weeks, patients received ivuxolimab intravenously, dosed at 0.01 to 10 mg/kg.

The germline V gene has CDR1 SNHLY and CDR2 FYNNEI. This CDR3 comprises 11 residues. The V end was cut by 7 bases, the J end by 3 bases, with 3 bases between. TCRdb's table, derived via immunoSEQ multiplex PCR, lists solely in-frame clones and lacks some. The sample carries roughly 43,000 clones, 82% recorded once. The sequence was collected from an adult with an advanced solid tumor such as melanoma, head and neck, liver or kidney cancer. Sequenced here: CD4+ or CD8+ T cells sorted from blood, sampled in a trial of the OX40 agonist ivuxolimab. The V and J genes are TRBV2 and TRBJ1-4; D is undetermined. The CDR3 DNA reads TGTGCCAGCATTGCTAATGAAAAACTGTTTTTT. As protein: CASIANEKLFF.